These 17 T cell receptor beta chains were all obtained from the same sample, sequenced in a study of T cell responses to AZD1222 COVID-19 vaccine. Some clones are missing from TCRdb's copy, which holds only in-frame ones; the method was immunoSEQ multiplex PCR. Of about 140,000 clones listed, approximately 93% are singletons. The sample consisted of peripheral blood, taken after recovery from COVID-19. These receptors were taken from an adult who had recovered from COVID-19.

On this clone itself: One end of the junction does not line up with germline, which may come from a read error. CDR3 bases: TGTGCCACCAGCAGAGATGGTCAGAGCAAACAGCCCCAGCATTTT. Translating gives CATSRDGQSKQPQHF. The chain combines TRBV15 with TRBJ1-5; D is undetermined. Germline V CDR1 and CDR2: LNHNV, YYDKDF (reference sequence). This CDR3 is 15 amino acids long.

The rearrangement links TRBV5-1 to TRBJ2-5; TRBD2 matches 8 bases. The germline V gene encodes CDR1 SGHRS and CDR2 YFSETQ. After removal of 3 bases from V and 1 base from J, the junction contained 8 bases not matched to a gene. The length of the CDR3 is 16 residues. CDR3 DNA sequence: TGCGCCAGCAGCTCAGGCGCGGGAGGTTTCCAAGAGACCCAGTACTTC. It translates to CASSSGAGGFQETQYF.

This chain uses TRBV3-1 (or the pseudogene TRBV3-2) with TRBJ2-7; 7 positions agree with TRBD2. CDR3 length: 19 amino acids. V trimming: 0 bases; J trimming: 4 bases; junction bases outside the gene matches: 18. Germline CDR1 and CDR2: LGHDT and YNNKEL (reference sequence). CDR3 DNA sequence: TGTGCCAGCAGCCAAGATGGTCGGGTATTGCGGGAGAATCGATACGAGCAGTACTTC. It codes for CASSQDGRVLRENRYEQYF.

The rearrangement uses TRBV15 and TRBJ1-6; possibly TRBD1 for D (5 bases). Looked up from germline, CDR1 is LNHNV and CDR2 is YYDKDF (reference sequence). CDR3 size: 16 residues. V lost 5 bases and J 3 bases, leaving 14 bases between the germline ends. The CDR3 DNA sequence: TGTGCCACCAGCGCAAGGGGATGGAGCTATAATTCACCCCTCCACTTT. It encodes CATSARGWSYNSPLHF.

The rearrangement uses TRBV4-2 and TRBJ2-7, with 9 bases lining up with TRBD1. J was trimmed by 2 bases and V by 1 base; bases with no gene match: 6. This CDR3 is 16 amino acids long. Germline CDR1 reads LGHNA; CDR2 reads YNFKEQ. The CDR3 is CASSQGSRTGAYEQYF. The CDR3 DNA reads as TGTGCCAGCAGCCAAGGGTCCCGGACAGGGGCCTACGAGCAGTACTTC.

Only one count was recorded for this clone. This sequence joins TRBV6-5 and TRBJ1-5, with D possibly being TRBD1 (6 bases). The CDR3 is made up of 15 amino acids. The germline V gene has CDR1 MNHEY and CDR2 SVGAGI. Trimming removed 6 bases at V and 2 bases at J, with 14 bases between. CDR3 sequence (DNA): TGTGCCAGCAGCGGCGGGGGGGCTGGCAATCAGCCCCAGCATTTT. It yields the protein CASSGGGAGNQPQHF.

This sequence joins TRBV28 and TRBJ2-7; D could derive from TRBD1 or TRBD2 (5 bases each). The V end was cut by 3 bases, the J end by 5 bases, with 8 bases between. Germline CDR1 and CDR2: MDHEN and SYDVKM. This CDR3 has 12 residues. The CDR3 DNA reads as TGTGCCAGCAGTTTGGGACCGAACGAGCAGTACTTC. Protein sequence: CASSLGPNEQYF.

The CDR3 DNA is TGTGCCAGCAGTCTCCAGGGCGGGGGGAATTCACCCCTCCACTTT. It encodes CASSLQGGGNSPLHF. The chain recombines TRBV7-2 with TRBJ1-6; TRBD1 is a possible D gene (5 bases). Germline-derived CDR1 and CDR2 are SGHTA and FQGNSA. Trimming took 6 bases from V and 7 from J, leaving 16 bases between them. CDR3 length: 15 amino acids.

The chain links TRBV9 to TRBJ2-3; D possibly uses TRBD1 or TRBD2 (5 bases each). V was cut by 2 bases and J by 0 bases, with 10 bases left in between. Germline V CDR1 and CDR2: SGDLS, YYNGEE. The CDR3 is 15 amino acids. Here the CDR3 reads CASSVVGPSTDTQYF. The CDR3 DNA sequence: TGTGCCAGCAGCGTTGTGGGACCTAGCACAGATACGCAGTATTTT.

This chain connects TRBV6-1 to TRBJ2-5; weak D call: TRBD2 (5 bases). CDR3 length equals 15 residues. CDR1 is MNHNS, CDR2 SASEGT, per germline. The V end lost 1 base, the J end lost 1 base, and 10 bases lay between the germline ends. Here the CDR3 DNA reads TGTGCCAGCAGTGAAGGGGGAGCTATCCAAGAGACCCAGTACTTC. Its protein is CASSEGGAIQETQYF.

This chain uses TRBV11-3 with TRBJ2-1; D possibly corresponds to TRBD1 (5 bases). The CDR3 consists of 15 residues. Trimming stripped 5 bases from V and 6 bases from J, with 17 bases between. Germline assignment: CDR1 SGHNT and CDR2 YENEEA. CDR3: CASSRRGVGVNEQFF. The CDR3 nucleotides read TGTGCCAGCAGCCGCAGAGGAGTAGGGGTCAATGAGCAGTTCTTC.

The V gene is TRBV27, the J gene TRBJ1-2; tentative D call: TRBD1 (6 bases). The germline V gene has CDR1 MNHEY and CDR2 SMNVEV (reference sequence). V gave up 5 bases and J gave up 3 bases, with 19 bases separating them. This CDR3 region has 16 residues. The CDR3 loop is CASSPTAGALHYGYTF. CDR3 DNA sequence: TGTGCCAGCAGTCCCACGGCAGGGGCCCTTCACTATGGCTACACCTTC.

V gene TRBV28 combines with J gene TRBJ1-3; TRBD1 agrees at 7 bases. CDR1 is MDHEN and CDR2 is SYDVKM in the germline V gene. The CDR3 runs 14 residues. Trimming cost V 4 bases and J 4 bases; bases outside gene matches: 4. The CDR3 nucleotides read TGTGCCAGCAGTTCCGGACAGGCGGGAAACACCATATATTTT. Translated, it gives CASSSGQAGNTIYF.

The V gene is TRBV12-3 or TRBV12-4, the J gene TRBJ2-7; weak D call: TRBD1 (5 bases). This CDR3 is 13 amino acids long. Trimming cost V 3 bases and J 6 bases, with 12 bases left between them. The CDR3 nucleotides are TGTGCCAGCAGTTTTAGGCCAGGGTCCGAGCAGTACTTC. Residues: CASSFRPGSEQYF.

The rearrangement links TRBV30 to TRBJ1-6, with D hard to call. The CDR3 loop spans 19 amino acids. Germline assignment: CDR1 GTSNPN and CDR2 SVGIG (reference sequence). The ends were cut back, 0 bases at V and 0 bases at J, with 18 bases in the middle. The CDR3 loop reads CAWSVPPLGLSSYNSPLHF. The CDR3 DNA is TGTGCCTGGAGTGTACCTCCTCTGGGCCTTAGCTCCTATAATTCACCCCTCCACTTT.

The rearrangement joins TRBV27 to TRBJ2-7; D is unresolved. The germline V gene has CDR1 MNHEY and CDR2 SMNVEV (reference sequence). CDR3 length equals 14 residues. Trimming pared 5 bases from V and 2 bases from J, leaving 13 bases between. In DNA form, the CDR3 reads TGTGCCAGCAGTCCTGGCGGAGTAACCTACGAGCAGTACTTC. Translated, it gives CASSPGGVTYEQYF.

This chain joins TRBV11-2 and TRBJ2-5; D uncertain. V was pared by 5 bases and J by 5 bases, with 18 bases between. Looked up from germline, CDR1 is SGHAT and CDR2 is FQNNGV. This CDR3 comprises 15 residues. The CDR3 region has the DNA TGTGCCAGCAGCGAGGCGGAGTTCGGTGGGGAGACCCAGTACTTC. This translates into CASSEAEFGGETQYF.